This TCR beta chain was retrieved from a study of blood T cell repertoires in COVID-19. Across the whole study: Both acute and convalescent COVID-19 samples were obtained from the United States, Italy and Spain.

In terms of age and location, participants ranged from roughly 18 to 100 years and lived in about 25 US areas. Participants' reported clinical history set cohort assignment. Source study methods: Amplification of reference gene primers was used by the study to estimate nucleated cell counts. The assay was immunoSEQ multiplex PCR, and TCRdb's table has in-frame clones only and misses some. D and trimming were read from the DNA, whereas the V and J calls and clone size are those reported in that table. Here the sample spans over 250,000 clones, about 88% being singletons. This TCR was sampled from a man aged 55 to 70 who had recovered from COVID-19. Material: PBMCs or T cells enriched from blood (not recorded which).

For the CDR3, the DNA is TGCAGCCCCCCGGTTGGGACAGGTGTTTCCTTATGTCCGAGGCCCAATCAGCCCCAGCATTTT. Translated, it gives CSPPVGTGVSLCPRPNQPQHF. The chain employs TRBV29-1 and TRBJ1-5, with 8 bases that match TRBD1. The CDR3 covers 21 residues. After removal of 8 bases from V and 3 bases from J, the junction contained 30 bases not matched to a gene. Germline assignment: CDR1 SQVTM and CDR2 ANQGSEA.